The rows below give T cell receptor beta chains drawn from one sample of a study of blood T cell repertoires in COVID-19. Only in-frame clones appear in the TCRdb table, and some are missing; sequencing was by immunoSEQ multiplex PCR. This sample yields around 170,000 clones, of which approximately 80% are seen a single time; roughly 2.8% belongs to the top ten. The sample consisted of peripheral blood. Receptor source: a woman aged 55-70 years with acute or convalescent COVID-19. The CDR3 runs from the conserved cysteine through the conserved F or W. D genes are given only for firm matches. Not every row has a clone size; where given, it reads once, few, many or a size class.

J gene	clone size	V gene	D gene	CDR3 DNA	CDR3 protein
TRBJ2-3	-	TRBV4-3	TRBD2	TGCGCCAGCAGCCAAGATAGAGGCGGGGGGCGTCCTAATACGCAGTATTTT	CASSQDRGGGRPNTQYF
TRBJ2-3	-	TRBV5-5	-	TGTGCCAGCAGCCAAAATAGCAGGGGAGGGGCAGATACGCAGTATTTT	CASSQNSRGGADTQYF
TRBJ2-5	-	TRBV5-1	-	TGCGCCAGCAGCTCTCGTCCGGGGCAAGAGACCCAGTACTTC	CASSSRPGQETQYF
TRBJ2-3	-	TRBV11-2	-	TGTGCCAGCAGTTGGACTACGGATACGCAGTATTTT	CASSWTTDTQYF
TRBJ2-1	-	TRBV25-1	TRBD1	TGTGCCAGCAGTGACCTCCCCCGGACAGGACCATACAATGAGCAGTTCTTC	CASSDLPRTGPYNEQFF
TRBJ1-5	-	TRBV4-1	-	TGCGCCAGCAGCCAAGATCAATTTTTAGGGGCAGGCCAGCCCCAGCATTTT	CASSQDQFLGAGQPQHF
TRBJ1-5	-	TRBV5-1	-	TGCGCCAGCAGCTTGGAGGGGAGGCCCAATCAGCCCCAGCATTTT	CASSLEGRPNQPQHF
TRBJ1-5	-	TRBV15	TRBD1	TGTGCCAGAGTTCCAGGGGGCGCGAAGTATAGCAATCAGCCCCAGCATTTT	CARVPGGAKYSNQPQHF
TRBJ1-1	-	TRBV21-1	-	TGTGCCAGCAGCAAGCCAGAATGGACAGAAATCACTGAAGCTTTCTTT	CASSKPEWTEITEAFF
TRBJ1-6	few	TRBV9	-	TGTGCCAGCAGCGTAGCGGGGGGAGAGTATTCACCCCTCCACTTT	CASSVAGGEYSPLHF
TRBJ1-3	-	TRBV18	-	TGTGCCAGCTCTACGGGTCAGAACACTGGAAACACCATATATTTT	CASSTGQNTGNTIYF
TRBJ2-3	-	TRBV5-1	TRBD2	TGCGCCAGCAGCCCGCGGGGGACCACAGATACGCAGTATTTT	CASSPRGTTDTQYF
TRBJ2-7	-	TRBV6-1	-	TGTGCCAGCAGTGAGGGCCCTTCGGCCTACGAGCAGTACTTC	CASSEGPSAYEQYF
TRBJ1-2	-	TRBV27	-	TGTGCCAGCAGTTTGGCGTCAGGGGTCACGTCTGGCTACACCTTC	CASSLASGVTSGYTF
TRBJ2-5	once	TRBV27	TRBD2	TGTGCCAGCAGTCCGTTTAGCGGGGCCCCGAGAGAGACCCAGTACTTC	CASSPFSGAPRETQYF
TRBJ1-4	-	TRBV6-2/TRBV6-3	TRBD1	TGTGCCAGCAGTTCCGACAGGGAGAGGGGTGAAAAACTGTTTTTT	CASSSDRERGEKLFF
TRBJ2-3	many	TRBV27	TRBD2	TGTGCCAGCAGTGAAGGGACTAGCGGCACAGATACGCAGTATTTT	CASSEGTSGTDTQYF
TRBJ1-6	-	TRBV6-2/TRBV6-3	TRBD1	TGTGCCAGCAGTTACCCGAACCTGGGGACAGGGGTTTCACCCCTCCACTTT	CASSYPNLGTGVSPLHF
TRBJ2-1	-	TRBV4-2	-	TGTGCCAGCAGCATGGGCTCCGACTATTCTAACCTAATAGGGCAGTTCTTC	CASSMGSDYSNLIGQFF
TRBJ1-2	-	TRBV14	-	TGTGCCAGCAGCCAAGATTTTGGGGGGTCCTATGGCTACACCTTC	CASSQDFGGSYGYTF
TRBJ1-1	-	TRBV7-3	TRBD1	TGTGCCAGCAGCACAGACAGGGGGAACACTGAAGCTTTCTTT	CASSTDRGNTEAFF
TRBJ1-2	-	TRBV11-2	-	TGTGCCAGCAGCCCTATGGCGGACTATGGCTACACCTTC	CASSPMADYGYTF
TRBJ2-3	once	TRBV24-1	TRBD1	TGTGCCACCAGTGACGAGGGACAGGGGACAGATACGCAGTATTTT	CATSDEGQGTDTQYF
TRBJ2-3	-	TRBV18	-	TGTGCCAGCTCACCACCAAGGACAGCCACAGATACGCAGTATTTT	CASSPPRTATDTQYF
TRBJ2-1	-	TRBV30	-	TGTGCCGCAAACGTGCGGGGCTCCTACAATGAGCAGTTCTTC	CAANVRGSYNEQFF
TRBJ2-3	-	TRBV4-2	TRBD2	TGTGCCAGCAGCCAACCCACTAGCGGGGGGACCACAGATACGCAGTATTTT	CASSQPTSGGTTDTQYF
TRBJ1-5	-	TRBV19	TRBD1	TGTGCCAGTAGTCCGCGAACGGGACAGGGCAATCAGCCCCAGCATTTT	CASSPRTGQGNQPQHF
TRBJ2-2	-	TRBV6-5	-	TGTGCCAGCACCCGGACACCGACGTCCGGGGAGCTGTTTTTT	CASTRTPTSGELFF
TRBJ1-2	-	TRBV5-4	-	TGTGCCAGCAGCATCTCCGTTCTTGGCTACACCTTC	CASSISVLGYTF
TRBJ1-2	-	TRBV5-1	-	TGCGCCAGCAGCTTGGTTGGACAGCCCCCTAACTATGGCTACACCTTC	CASSLVGQPPNYGYTF
TRBJ1-2	-	TRBV6-2/TRBV6-3	TRBD1	TGTGCCAGCAGTGACGGACAGGGACTCAACTATGGCTACACCTTC	CASSDGQGLNYGYTF
TRBJ1-2	few	TRBV28	TRBD1	TGTGCCAGCAGTTCGGGACAGGTTCCTGGCTACACCTTC	CASSSGQVPGYTF
TRBJ1-6	-	TRBV4-3	-	TGCGCCAGCAGCCAAGAAGCCCCAGGAAACTATAATTCACCCCTCCACTTT	CASSQEAPGNYNSPLHF